Presented here are 29 T cell receptor beta chains from one specimen sequenced in a study of blood T cell repertoires in COVID-19. Libraries were prepared by immunoSEQ multiplex PCR; TCRdb keeps only in-frame clonotypes and omits some of them. Found here are 300,000 or so clones, 80% to 90% of them singletons; the top ten hold about 4.2%. Sequencing was performed on PBMCs or T cells enriched from blood (not recorded which). These TCRs come from a woman between 35 and 50 years old with acute COVID-19.

CDR3 in amino acids: CASRQGIGYGYTF. The CDR3 nucleotides read TGTGCCAGCAGACAGGGAATCGGCTATGGCTACACCTTC. V usage is TRBV6-5 and J usage is TRBJ1-2, with D possibly TRBD1 on 6 matching bases. This CDR3 contains 13 residues. Per germline, CDR1 MNHEY and CDR2 SVGAGI. Deletions cut 6 bases from V and 4 bases from J, with 12 bases between.

This sequence joins TRBV2 and TRBJ1-5, with TRBD1 identical over 7 bases. V dropped 8 bases and J dropped 10; count of bases not matched to a gene: 17. This CDR3 has 15 residues. Looked up from germline, CDR1 is SNHLY and CDR2 is FYNNEI. The CDR3 reads CASSRDSVTSIPQHF. The CDR3 nucleotides are TGTGCCAGCTCACGGGACAGTGTGACTAGTATACCCCAGCATTTT.

The chain employs TRBV12-3 or TRBV12-4 and TRBJ1-5; perhaps TRBD1 as D (5 bases). Trimming pared 8 bases from V and 6 bases from J, leaving 11 bases between. The CDR3 is 12 residues long. CDR3 sequence reads: CASRQGGQPQHF. CDR3 DNA: TGTGCCAGCCGGCAGGGAGGTCAGCCCCAGCATTTT.

CDR3 in DNA: TGTGCCAGCAGCCCCAGCGGGAGCTCCTACAATGAGCAGTTCTTC. Protein product: CASSPSGSSYNEQFF. This rearrangement joins TRBV7-3 to TRBJ2-1, with 8 bases matching TRBD2. CDR3 size: 15 residues. The germline gives CDR1 SGHTA, CDR2 FQGTGA. The V and J ends lost 5 bases and 0 bases, in that order; junction bases with no gene match: 3. Drawing the rest from reference TRBV7-3 and TRBJ2-1, the complete variable domain is GAGVSQTPSNKVTEKGKYVELRCDPISGHTALYWYRQSLGQGPEFLIYFQGTGAADDSGLPNDRFFAVRPEGSVSTLKIQRTERGDSAVYLCASSPSGSSYNEQFFGPGTRLTVL.

The count of this clone is one. This chain links TRBV11-2 with TRBJ1-2; TRBD1 aligns across 8 bases. Germline V gene sequence: CDR1 SGHAT, CDR2 FQNNGV. V was clipped by 7 bases and J by 4 bases; unmatched bases: 8. CDR3 length: 14 residues. The CDR3 coding sequence is TGTGCCAGCACGCCCGACAGGGGAGGCTATGGCTACACCTTC. This sequence encodes CASTPDRGGYGYTF.

This chain joins TRBV6-1 and TRBJ2-1, with D hard to call. Germline assignment: CDR1 MNHNS and CDR2 SASEGT. The CDR3 runs to 15 residues. V was pared by 2 bases and J by 0 bases, with 8 bases between. CDR3 protein: CASSEMTGSYNEQFF. Here the CDR3 DNA reads TGTGCCAGCAGTGAAATGACTGGCTCCTACAATGAGCAGTTCTTC.

The chain joins TRBV12-5 to TRBJ2-3; 9 bases line up with TRBD1. This CDR3 spans 14 amino acids. CDR1 is LGHNT, CDR2 FRNRAP, per germline. V shed 1 base, J shed 5 bases, and the junction held 1 base outside the gene matches. This chain's CDR3 is CASGLDRGLDTQYF. The DNA of the CDR3 is TGTGCTAGTGGTTTGGACAGGGGGCTAGATACGCAGTATTTT.

The CDR3 loop reads CASSPKGVMNTEAFF. In DNA form, the CDR3 reads TGTGCCAGCAGCCCCAAGGGGGTAATGAACACTGAAGCTTTCTTT. The chain employs TRBV5-4 and TRBJ1-1, with TRBD1 as a possible D gene (6 bases). The ends were cut back, 4 bases at V and 0 bases at J, with 13 bases in the middle. Germline CDR1 and CDR2: SGHNT and YYREEE (reference sequence). The CDR3 loop spans 15 amino acids.

The chain links TRBV5-1 to TRBJ2-1; D is perhaps TRBD1 (5 bases). The CDR3 is 15 residues long. Trimming cost V 0 bases and J 3 bases, with 10 bases left between them. The germline V gene has CDR1 SGHRS and CDR2 YFSETQ. CDR3 residues: CASSLEGAGYNEQFF. In nucleotides, the CDR3 is TGCGCCAGCAGCTTGGAAGGGGCTGGCTACAATGAGCAGTTCTTC.

The rearrangement uses TRBV5-4 and TRBJ1-1; no firm D call. This CDR3 has 14 amino acids. V was clipped by 0 bases and J by 3 bases, with 9 bases between them. Germline V gene sequence: CDR1 SGHNT, CDR2 YYREEE (reference sequence). The CDR3 nucleotides are TGTGCCAGCAGCTTGGATGGAGTGGACACTGAAGCTTTCTTT. Its protein product is CASSLDGVDTEAFF.

This clone was observed a single time. V is TRBV4-1 and J is TRBJ2-5, with TRBD2 matching over 9 bases. Germline V CDR1 and CDR2: MGHRA, YSYEKL. The J segment lost 3 bases and the V segment lost 1 base, leaving 3 bases of the junction unmatched. The CDR3 runs 15 residues. The CDR3 DNA is TGCGCCAGCAGCCAAGGTCCTAGCGGGGAAGAGACCCAGTACTTC. This gives the protein CASSQGPSGEETQYF.

The chain combines TRBV28 with TRBJ2-3; D is possibly TRBD2 (5 bases). CDR1 MDHEN and CDR2 SYDVKM come from the germline V gene. V shed 6 bases and J shed 1 base, with 14 bases lying between them. This CDR3 is 15 amino acids long. CDR3 in amino acids: CASSPRAGGTDTQYF. The CDR3 region has the DNA TGTGCCAGCAGCCCTCGCGCGGGCGGCACAGATACGCAGTATTTT.

The rearrangement joins TRBV3-1 (or the pseudogene TRBV3-2) to TRBJ2-3; D possibly corresponds to TRBD1 (6 bases). Per germline, CDR1 LGHDT and CDR2 YNNKEL (reference sequence). The CDR3 has 17 amino acids. Trimming pared 0 bases from V and 1 base from J, leaving 14 bases between. The CDR3 loop reads CASSQDPGTTRTDTQYF. The CDR3 DNA reads TGTGCCAGCAGCCAAGATCCCGGGACAACCCGCACAGATACGCAGTATTTT.

The table lists this clone with a few counts. CDR3: CASSHAGTGVYEQYF. For the CDR3, the DNA is TGTGCCAGCAGCCATGCCGGGACAGGAGTCTACGAGCAGTACTTC. This chain joins TRBV3-1 (or the pseudogene TRBV3-2) and TRBJ2-7; TRBD1 matches 8 bases. The CDR3 runs to 15 residues. J lost 3 bases, V lost 3 bases, and 7 bases had no gene match. The germline gives CDR1 LGHDT, CDR2 YNNKEL (reference sequence).

This clone was seen just once. The V gene is TRBV6-4, the J gene TRBJ1-1; D is perhaps TRBD1 (5 bases). The CDR3 totals 15 residues. V was clipped by 6 bases and J by 4 bases, with 18 bases between them. CDR1 and CDR2 from the germline V gene are MRHNA and SNTAGT. The CDR3 DNA sequence: TGTGCCAGCAGCCCCGAACCAGGAAGGGGCACTGAAGCTTTCTTT. Protein product: CASSPEPGRGTEAFF.

The DNA of the CDR3 is TGTGCCAGCAGTGGAATCTCAGGGAACTCTGGAAACACCATATATTTT. The encoded protein is CASSGISGNSGNTIYF. The V gene is TRBV2, the J gene TRBJ1-3; perhaps TRBD1 as D (5 bases). Trimming left V 4 bases short and J 0 bases short, with 13 bases between. Germline V gene lookup returns CDR1 SNHLY and CDR2 FYNNEI. This CDR3 region has 16 residues.

This clone occurred a few times. This chain connects TRBV28 to TRBJ2-5, with a weak D call TRBD2 (6 bases). The V and J ends lost 3 bases and 5 bases respectively, with 13 bases between them. Germline lookup yields CDR1 MDHEN and CDR2 SYDVKM. The length of the CDR3 is 14 residues. CDR3 sequence reads: CASSFGGSAETQYF. In DNA, the CDR3 is TGTGCCAGCAGTTTCGGGGGATCTGCGGAGACCCAGTACTTC. Together with reference TRBV28 and TRBJ2-5, the CDR3 gives the full variable domain: DVKVTQSSRYLVKRTGEKVFLECVQDMDHENMFWYRQDPGLGLRLIYFSYDVKMKEKGDIPEGYSVSREKKERFSLILESASTNQTSMYLCASSFGGSAETQYFGPGTRLLVL.

This clone was seen a handful of times. V gene TRBV4-1 combines with J gene TRBJ1-2; D may be TRBD1 (5 bases). The germline V gene encodes CDR1 MGHRA and CDR2 YSYEKL. The CDR3 sequence is 14 residues long. Trimming pared 3 bases from V and 13 bases from J, leaving 21 bases between. CDR3 in DNA: TGCGCCAGCAGCCACCCGACAGCTTCTATGGCTTGCACCTTC. As protein: CASSHPTASMACTF.

V usage is TRBV9 and J usage is TRBJ1-1, with 7 bases matching TRBD1. The CDR3 runs to 13 residues. The junction had 3 bases not matched to a gene; V was cut back by 0 bases and J by 7 bases. Germline-derived CDR1 and CDR2 are SGDLS and YYNGEE. In DNA form, the CDR3 reads TGTGCCAGCAGCGTAGAGGGGGCCCTTGAAGCTTTCTTT. This gives the protein CASSVEGALEAFF.

The chain carries TRBV18 and TRBJ1-6; no reliable D call. This CDR3 spans 13 amino acids. V was cut by 1 base and J by 5 bases, with 3 bases left in between. Germline V CDR1 and CDR2: KGHSH, LQKENI. The CDR3 DNA sequence: TGTGCCAGCTCACCACGGCATAATTCACCCCTCCACTTT. Its translation: CASSPRHNSPLHF.

Here the CDR3 DNA reads TGCGCCAGCAGTCTAACGACAGAGTACAATGAGCAGTTCTTC. Protein sequence: CASSLTTEYNEQFF. The rearrangement links TRBV4-1 to TRBJ2-1; D is possibly TRBD1 (5 bases). The germline V and J ends were trimmed by 6 bases and 4 bases, with 13 bases remaining between them. Germline V gene sequence: CDR1 MGHRA, CDR2 YSYEKL. This CDR3 is 14 amino acids long.

V gene TRBV25-1 combines with J gene TRBJ1-5; 9 nucleotides align to TRBD1. V trimming: 2 bases; J trimming: 6 bases; junction bases outside the gene matches: 8. Germline V lookup: CDR1 MGHDK, CDR2 SYGVNS. CDR3 size: 16 residues. The CDR3 sequence: CASSEGGTGYGQPQHF. DNA for the CDR3: TGTGCCAGCAGTGAAGGTGGGACAGGGTACGGTCAGCCCCAGCATTTT. Based on the CDR3 plus reference TRBV25-1 and TRBJ1-5, the full variable domain is EADIYQTPRYLVIGTGKKITLECSQTMGHDKMYWYQQDPGMELHLIHYSYGVNSTEKGDLSSESTVSRIRTEHFPLTLESARPSHTSQYLCASSEGGTGYGQPQHFGDGTRLSIL.

This clone was observed once. The rearrangement uses TRBV24-1 and TRBJ2-5; no definite D call. V gave up 0 bases and J gave up 2 bases, with 9 bases separating them. CDR1 is KGHDR and CDR2 is SFDVKD in the germline V gene. The CDR3 is 15 amino acids. The CDR3 DNA is TGTGCCACCAGTGATTTGGGCACAGAACAAGAGACCCAGTACTTC. It translates to CATSDLGTEQETQYF.

The chain joins TRBV28 to TRBJ2-3; 7 positions agree with TRBD1. CDR1 MDHEN and CDR2 SYDVKM come from the germline V gene. The CDR3 loop spans 15 amino acids. V dropped 5 bases and J dropped 5; count of bases not matched to a gene: 10. CDR3 DNA sequence: TGTGCCAGCAGTATAACAGGGACAGCGAAAGATACGCAGTATTTT. Translation: CASSITGTAKDTQYF.

The rearrangement links TRBV4-2 to TRBJ2-7, with 8 positions matching TRBD2. The CDR3 covers 15 residues. J was trimmed by 5 bases and V by 0 bases; bases with no gene match: 6. Per germline, CDR1 LGHNA and CDR2 YNFKEQ. CDR3 residues: CASSQESGRGNEQYF. The CDR3 DNA is TGTGCCAGCAGCCAAGAAAGCGGGAGAGGAAACGAGCAGTACTTC.

CDR3 DNA sequence: TGTGCCAGCAGCGTGCAGGAGGGAATCGGCTACACCTTC. Its translation is CASSVQEGIGYTF. The V call is TRBV9, the J call TRBJ1-2, with no clear D. V lost 2 bases to trimming and J lost 8 bases, with 13 bases between them. Germline CDR1 reads SGDLS; CDR2 reads YYNGEE. The CDR3 sequence is 13 residues long.

Of note for this clone: Different DNA sequences within this sample yield the same CDR3. The chain couples TRBV7-3 to TRBJ1-1, with D maybe TRBD1 (5 bases). Per germline, CDR1 SGHTA and CDR2 FQGTGA. The CDR3 contains 13 residues. V was clipped by 6 bases and J by 1 base, with 9 bases between them. The CDR3 nucleotides are TGTGCCAGCAGTTCAACAGGGAACACTGAAGCTTTCTTT. Translated: CASSSTGNTEAFF. The full variable domain, completed using reference TRBV7-3 and TRBJ1-1, is GAGVSQTPSNKVTEKGKYVELRCDPISGHTALYWYRQSLGQGPEFLIYFQGTGAADDSGLPNDRFFAVRPEGSVSTLKIQRTERGDSAVYLCASSSTGNTEAFFGQGTRLTVV.

The chain carries TRBV18 and TRBJ1-2; D gene uncertain. V shed 4 bases and J shed 4 bases, with 16 bases lying between them. This CDR3 region has 15 residues. CDR1 and CDR2 (germline): KGHSH, LQKENI. The CDR3 spells CASSLVSDGIYGYTF. For the CDR3, the DNA is TGTGCCAGCTCACTCGTCTCGGACGGGATCTATGGCTACACCTTC.

This chain uses TRBV2 with TRBJ2-3; D might be TRBD1 (5 bases). The CDR3 runs 14 residues. Germline V gene lookup returns CDR1 SNHLY and CDR2 FYNNEI. V was pared by 3 bases and J by 2 bases, with 9 bases between. The CDR3 sequence is CASSDPDITDTQYF. CDR3 sequence (DNA): TGTGCCAGCAGTGATCCGGACATCACAGATACGCAGTATTTT. Combining the CDR3 with reference TRBV2 and TRBJ2-3 gives the whole variable domain EPEVTQTPSHQVTQMGQEVILRCVPISNHLYFYWYRQILGQKVEFLVSFYNNEISEKSEIFDDQFSVERPDGSNFTLKIRSTKLEDSAMYFCASSDPDITDTQYFGPGTRLTVL.